This T cell receptor beta chain was sequenced in a study of CD8+ T cells in alopecia areata. Worth noting for this clone: Its cognate antigen is unknown.

The CDR3 loop spans 13 amino acids. Germline V gene sequence: CDR1 SQVTM, CDR2 ANQGSEA. J lost 4 bases, V lost 7 bases, and 7 bases had no gene match. General study findings and limits: Resident alphabeta T cells of normal skin are also sequenced in scalp samples.

The sequencing template was cDNA reverse transcribed from extracted RNA. Some clones are missing from TCRdb's copy, which holds only in-frame ones; the method was immunoSEQ multiplex PCR. Of 130,000 or so clones listed, about 59% are singletons. Treatment indicated: oral pan-JAK inhibitor, 5-10 mg twice daily. V gene TRBV29-1 combines with J gene TRBJ2-5, with TRBD1 matching 9 bases. The sequenced sample was CD4+ T cells sorted from blood, obtained at week 4, from a patient treated with tofacitinib. This TCR came from a human donor with alopecia areata. The CDR3 loop reads CSAWGQGRETQYF. The DNA of the CDR3 is TGCAGCGCCTGGGGACAGGGACGAGAGACCCAGTACTTC.